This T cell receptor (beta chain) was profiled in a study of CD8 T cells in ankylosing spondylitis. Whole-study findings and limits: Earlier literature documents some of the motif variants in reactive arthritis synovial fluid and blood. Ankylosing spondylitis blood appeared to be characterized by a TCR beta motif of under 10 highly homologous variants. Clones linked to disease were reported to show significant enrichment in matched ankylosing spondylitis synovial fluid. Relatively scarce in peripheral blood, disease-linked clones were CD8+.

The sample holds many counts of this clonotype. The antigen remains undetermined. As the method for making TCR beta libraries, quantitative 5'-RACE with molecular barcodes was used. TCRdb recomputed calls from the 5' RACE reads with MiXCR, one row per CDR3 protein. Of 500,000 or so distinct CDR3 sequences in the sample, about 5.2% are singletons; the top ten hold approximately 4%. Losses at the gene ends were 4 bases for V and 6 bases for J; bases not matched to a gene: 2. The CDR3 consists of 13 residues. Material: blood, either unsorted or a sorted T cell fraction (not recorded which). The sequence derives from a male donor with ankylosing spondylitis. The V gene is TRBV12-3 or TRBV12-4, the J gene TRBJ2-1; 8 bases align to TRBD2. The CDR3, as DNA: TGTGCCAGCAGTTGGACTAGCAGCAATGAGCAGTTCTTC. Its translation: CASSWTSSNEQFF.